This passage covers 29 T cell receptor beta chains from one sample sequenced in a study of T cell responses to AZD1222 COVID-19 vaccine. Generated by immunoSEQ multiplex PCR, the TCRdb table keeps only in-frame clones and is missing some. The data hold around 65,000 clones, with 81% observed a single time. Sequenced material: peripheral blood, taken 28 days after the second AZD1222 dose. These receptors came from an adult who received the AZD1222 COVID-19 vaccine.

The chain links TRBV30 to TRBJ2-1, with TRBD2 as a possible D gene (6 bases). Trimming left V 0 bases short and J 0 bases short, with 12 bases between. This CDR3 is 16 amino acids long. Germline V gives CDR1 GTSNPN, CDR2 SVGIG (reference sequence). The CDR3 sequence: CAWSVSGLSSYNEQFF. The CDR3 DNA reads TGTGCCTGGAGTGTAAGCGGGTTGAGCTCCTACAATGAGCAGTTCTTC.

The rearrangement joins TRBV25-1 to TRBJ2-3; no clear D. CDR1 is MGHDK and CDR2 is SYGVNS in the germline V gene. The CDR3 is made up of 11 amino acids. V was trimmed by 6 bases and J by 4 bases, leaving 5 bases between them. CDR3 nucleotides: TGTGCCAGCAGCCCAGCAGATACGCAGTATTTT. This gives the protein CASSPADTQYF.

The chain joins TRBV7-3 to TRBJ2-7; D might be TRBD2 (6 bases). V dropped 1 base and J dropped 3 bases, with 10 bases sitting between them. This CDR3 has 14 amino acids. Germline lookup yields CDR1 SGHTA and CDR2 FQGTGA. The CDR3 nucleotides read TGTGCCAGCAGCTTAAAGGGCGGGAACTACGAGCAGTACTTC. Amino acid sequence: CASSLKGGNYEQYF.

The V call is TRBV10-3, the J call TRBJ2-1; no reliable D call. The CDR3 contains 13 residues. Germline V gives CDR1 ENHRY, CDR2 SYGVKD. Deletions cut 7 bases from V and 0 bases from J, with 7 bases between. Here the CDR3 reads CAITRSSYNEQFF. The CDR3 nucleotides are TGTGCCATCACGAGAAGCTCCTACAATGAGCAGTTCTTC.

The rearrangement joins TRBV18 to TRBJ1-5; D call uncertain. Germline lookup yields CDR1 KGHSH and CDR2 LQKENI. The CDR3 totals 15 residues. The V end lost 6 bases, the J end lost 7 bases, and 19 bases lay between the germline ends. This CDR3 reads CASSPAGGLGQPQHF. CDR3 in DNA: TGTGCCAGCTCCCCGGCTGGAGGGCTAGGGCAGCCCCAGCATTTT.

V is TRBV2 and J is TRBJ2-5; 7 positions agree with TRBD1. CDR3 length equals 13 residues. J was trimmed by 4 bases and V by 4 bases; bases with no gene match: 3. Germline V gene data show CDR1 as SNHLY and CDR2 as FYNNEI. The CDR3 nucleotides are TGTGCCAGCAGTGGACAGGGTCCAGAGACCCAGTACTTC. It codes for CASSGQGPETQYF.

The chain is built from TRBV20-1 and TRBJ2-7, with 13 bases identical to TRBD2. This CDR3 has 15 residues. V dropped 6 bases and J dropped 2; count of bases not matched to a gene: 7. In germline, CDR1 is DFQATT, CDR2 SNEGSKA (reference sequence). For the CDR3, the DNA is TGCAGTGCAAGTCAGGGGACTAGCGGGACCTACGAGCAGTACTTC. This codes for CSASQGTSGTYEQYF.

This clone appeared a single time. The V gene is TRBV11-1, the J gene TRBJ2-1, with D unclear. Trimming took 2 bases from V and 8 from J, leaving 10 bases between them. Germline CDR1 and CDR2: SGHAT and FQDESV (reference sequence). The CDR3 is 13 amino acids. This CDR3 reads CASSLSPGDEQFF. Here the CDR3 DNA reads TGTGCCAGCAGCTTAAGCCCTGGGGATGAGCAGTTCTTC.

The CDR3 sequence is CATKSHRDTQYF. The CDR3 DNA reads as TGTGCCACCAAATCCCATAGAGATACGCAGTATTTT. The rearrangement links TRBV24-1 to TRBJ2-3; D is ambiguous. Germline CDR1 and CDR2: KGHDR and SFDVKD. This CDR3 has 12 amino acids. The V and J ends lost 8 bases and 5 bases respectively, with 10 bases between them.

The chain links TRBV30 to TRBJ1-5, with TRBD1 matching over 9 bases. Trimming cost V 4 bases and J 3 bases; bases outside gene matches: 1. Per the germline V gene, CDR1 is GTSNPN and CDR2 is SVGIG (reference sequence). CDR3 size: 13 residues. As DNA, the CDR3 is TGTGCCTGGAACAGGGGGCACAATCAGCCCCAGCATTTT. This gives the protein CAWNRGHNQPQHF.

The rearrangement links TRBV5-4 to TRBJ2-1; 7 positions match TRBD1. With V trimmed by 0 bases and J by 3 bases, 0 bases remained unmatched. The germline CDR1 and CDR2 sequences are SGHNT and YYREEE (reference sequence). This CDR3 spans 14 amino acids. This CDR3 is CASSLGTGYNEQFF. CDR3 coding DNA: TGTGCCAGCAGCTTGGGGACAGGCTACAATGAGCAGTTCTTC.

The V gene is TRBV7-9, the J gene TRBJ2-1, with 8 bases matching TRBD2. Per germline, CDR1 SEHNR and CDR2 FQNEAQ (reference sequence). The CDR3 contains 15 residues. J was trimmed by 9 bases and V by 4 bases; bases with no gene match: 11. The CDR3 DNA reads TGTGCCAGCAGCTCGACGGGACTAGTTGAGGGTGAGCAGTTCTTC. Encoded protein: CASSSTGLVEGEQFF.

This clone has just one count. CDR3 in amino acids: CATSRPLGTGASLRYF. CDR3 nucleotides: TGTGCCACCAGCAGACCCCTGGGGACAGGGGCCTCATTGCGGTACTTC. This rearrangement joins TRBV15 to TRBJ2-4; TRBD1 agrees at 10 bases. Germline V gives CDR1 LNHNV, CDR2 YYDKDF (reference sequence). V was pared by 2 bases and J by 15 bases, with 16 bases of the junction left unmatched. The CDR3 has 16 amino acids.

This clone showed up just a few times. V gene TRBV9 combines with J gene TRBJ1-6; 10 nucleotides align to TRBD1. Germline loops: CDR1 SGDLS, CDR2 YYNGEE. The CDR3 runs 15 residues. V shed 2 bases and J 10 bases; nucleotides not matched to a gene: 6. DNA for the CDR3: TGTGCCAGCAGCGTTAGGGACAGGGGATCCTCACCCCTCCACTTT. Encoded protein: CASSVRDRGSSPLHF. The variable domain in full, completed from reference TRBV9 and TRBJ1-6, reads DSGVTQTPKHLITATGQRVTLRCSPRSGDLSVYWYQQSLDQGLQFLIQYYNGEERAKGNILERFSAQQFPDLHSELNLSSLELGDSALYFCASSVRDRGSSPLHFGNGTRLTVT.

The chain combines TRBV28 with TRBJ2-3; D is perhaps TRBD1 (6 bases). Trimming removed 7 bases from V and 4 bases from J, with 21 bases in between. Germline CDR1 and CDR2: MDHEN and SYDVKM. CDR3 length equals 16 residues. CDR3 loop: CASNGLRPHRADTQYF. In nucleotides, the CDR3 is TGTGCCAGCAACGGTCTCCGGCCCCACAGGGCAGATACGCAGTATTTT. The variable domain in full, with the rest retrieved from reference TRBV28 and TRBJ2-3, is DVKVTQSSRYLVKRTGEKVFLECVQDMDHENMFWYRQDPGLGLRLIYFSYDVKMKEKGDIPEGYSVSREKKERFSLILESASTNQTSMYLCASNGLRPHRADTQYFGPGTRLTVL.

This clone came up a few times. The chain uses TRBV7-2 and TRBJ2-1, with D possibly TRBD1 on 6 matching bases. There are 14 residues in the CDR3. Deletions cut 2 bases from V and 7 bases from J, with 12 bases between. CDR1 is SGHTA, CDR2 FQGNSA, per germline. DNA for the CDR3: TGTGCCAGCAGCTTACAGGCAGGGGCGAATGAGCAGTTCTTC. This encodes CASSLQAGANEQFF.

The V gene is TRBV19, the J gene TRBJ2-7; 11 bases align to TRBD1. Germline assignment: CDR1 LNHDA and CDR2 SQIVND (reference sequence). The V and J ends lost 6 bases and 5 bases, in that order; junction bases with no gene match: 3. This CDR3 is 13 amino acids long. CDR3 in DNA: TGTGCCAGTAGGTCGGGACAGGGGGACGAGCAGTACTTC. Amino acids: CASRSGQGDEQYF.

J is TRBJ2-2 and V is TRBV5-6; 7 bases line up with TRBD1. This CDR3 is 16 amino acids long. Germline CDR1 reads SGHDT; CDR2 reads YYEEEE. Unmatched junction bases numbered 9, after V lost 2 bases and J lost 5 bases. The CDR3 DNA reads TGTGCCAGCAGCTTCCCAACAGGGGCGAGTACCGGGGAGCTGTTTTTT. Translating gives CASSFPTGASTGELFF.

The chain uses TRBV28 and TRBJ1-2; D gene ambiguous. V dropped 5 bases and J dropped 6 bases, with 16 bases sitting between them. Germline values: CDR1 MDHEN, CDR2 SYDVKM. CDR3 length: 14 amino acids. The CDR3 DNA reads TGTGCCAGCAGTCCCCACGGGGTTGGGAATGGCTACACCTTC. Translated: CASSPHGVGNGYTF.

This chain connects TRBV7-9 to TRBJ1-5; weak D call: TRBD1 (6 bases). The V gene's germline CDR1 is SEHNR and CDR2 FQNEAQ (reference sequence). There are 15 residues in the CDR3. Trimming left V 1 base short and J 5 bases short, with 12 bases between. CDR3 region: CASSLVEGGDQPQHF. CDR3 DNA: TGTGCCAGCAGCTTAGTGGAGGGGGGGGATCAGCCCCAGCATTTT.

The J gene is TRBJ1-2, the V gene TRBV6-5; D is possibly TRBD1 (5 bases). The CDR3 loop spans 13 amino acids. V dropped 10 bases and J dropped 8 bases, with 20 bases sitting between them. Germline CDR1 and CDR2: MNHEY and SVGAGI. Here the CDR3 reads CATKEGLRLGYTF. For the CDR3, the DNA is TGTGCCACCAAAGAGGGGCTGAGGTTAGGCTACACCTTC.

On this clone: A read error may produce the germline difference seen at one junction end. This chain connects TRBV7-2 to TRBJ2-5, with 9 bases identical to TRBD2. Germline V gene lookup returns CDR1 SGHTA and CDR2 FQGNSA. The CDR3 consists of 15 residues. The CDR3 is CASTLGTSIMETQYF. The CDR3 DNA reads as TGTGCCAGCACCTTAGGGACTAGCATAATGGAGACCCAGTACTTC.

This chain connects TRBV6-5 to TRBJ1-5; maybe TRBD1 (5 bases). This CDR3 contains 14 residues. Germline V gene sequence: CDR1 MNHEY, CDR2 SVGAGI. Trimming removed 4 bases from V and 8 bases from J, with 15 bases in between. The chain's CDR3 is CASSSTGGVEPQHF. The CDR3 nucleotides are TGTGCCAGCAGTTCCACCGGGGGGGTGGAGCCCCAGCATTTT.

The chain recombines TRBV29-1 with TRBJ2-1; 8 bases agree with TRBD2. The CDR3 totals 16 residues. Germline V lookup: CDR1 SQVTM, CDR2 ANQGSEA. V shed 4 bases and J 4 bases; nucleotides not matched to a gene: 12. For the CDR3, the DNA is TGCAGCGTTGGTGTCGGGAGGGCCATCACGTACAATGAGCAGTTCTTC. Translating gives CSVGVGRAITYNEQFF.

This clone is judged medium-sized. DNA of the CDR3: TGTGCCAGCAACCCCGTTCAGGGGGTAGAGACCCAGTACTTC. Amino acid sequence: CASNPVQGVETQYF. This rearrangement joins TRBV7-2 to TRBJ2-5; TRBD1 matches at 7 bases. This CDR3 region has 14 residues. Germline V gene sequence: CDR1 SGHTA, CDR2 FQGNSA. Unmatched junction bases numbered 9, after V lost 7 bases and J lost 4 bases. Using reference TRBV7-2 and TRBJ2-5 for the parts outside the CDR3, the full variable domain is GAGVSQSPSNKVTEKGKDVELRCDPISGHTALYWYRQSLGQGLEFLIYFQGNSAPDKSGLPSDRFSAERTGGSVSTLTIQRTQQEDSAVYLCASNPVQGVETQYFGPGTRLLVL.

V and J are TRBV28 and TRBJ1-6; D not resolved. Germline V gene data show CDR1 as MDHEN and CDR2 as SYDVKM. The CDR3 extends over 16 amino acids. V lost 10 bases and J 3 bases, leaving 19 bases between the germline ends. The CDR3 protein is CATLTVEANYNSPLHF. The CDR3 DNA is TGTGCCACCCTTACCGTTGAGGCCAACTATAATTCACCCCTCCACTTT.

This clone was counted a single time. V is TRBV29-1 and J is TRBJ1-1, with 7 nucleotides matching TRBD1. The V and J ends lost 4 bases and 1 base, in that order; junction bases with no gene match: 0. Germline V gives CDR1 SQVTM, CDR2 ANQGSEA. The CDR3 totals 12 residues. The CDR3 region has the DNA TGCAGCGTTGGGGACAGGAACACTGAAGCTTTCTTT. Its protein product is CSVGDRNTEAFF.

The CDR3 is CASSSGLSSTDTQYF. The CDR3 DNA reads TGTGCCAGCAGCTCGGGTCTCTCTAGCACAGATACGCAGTATTTT. The chain couples TRBV7-6 to TRBJ2-3; D gene uncertain. Germline assignment: CDR1 SGHVS and CDR2 FNYEAQ. The germline V and J ends were trimmed by 4 bases and 0 bases, with 11 bases remaining between them. CDR3 length: 15 amino acids.

The chain employs TRBV12-3 or TRBV12-4 and TRBJ1-3; no clear D. V was shortened by 8 bases and J by 7 bases, with 9 bases between the two germline ends. The CDR3 runs 11 residues. For the CDR3, the DNA is TGTGCCAGCGCCTCTAGGAACACCATATATTTT. This codes for CASASRNTIYF.